A single sample is the source of the 27 T cell receptor beta chains below, sequenced in a study of STAT5B mutations in CD4+ large granular lymphocyte leukemia (dated by TCRdb to 2021 to 2024). Receptors were amplified or captured by the immunoSEQ multiplex PCR assay. This immuneACCESS table, as held by TCRdb, lists in-frame sequences with V and J called but not all clones. Of the missing ones, under half trace to an unresolved V gene in checked studies; the others have no known cause. Recorded for this sample are more than 25,000 clones; 65% to 80% of them occurred a single time. Clones ranked in the top ten supply approximately 6.2% of the sample. The specimen was CD4+ T cells from blood buffy coats. The receptor set was obtained from a human donor in good health.

Concerning this clone: At one end the junction does not follow the germline gene, possibly because of a read error. The chain combines TRBV6-1 with TRBJ2-7; 9 positions match TRBD1. Germline V lookup: CDR1 MNHNS, CDR2 SASEGT. The CDR3 runs 16 residues. This chain's CDR3 is CAISDSGTGKPYEQYF. DNA of the CDR3: TGTGCCATCAGTGATTCCGGGACAGGGAAACCCTACGAGCAGTACTTC.

This chain connects TRBV6-6 to TRBJ1-2, with D perhaps matching TRBD1 (5 bases). CDR1 MNHNY and CDR2 SVGAGI come from the germline V gene (reference sequence). The ends were cut back, 4 bases at V and 4 bases at J, with 16 bases in the middle. The CDR3 runs 15 residues. The CDR3 DNA follows: TGTGCCAGCAGTTCCTTCCGGGCAGGGAGCTATGGCTACACCTTC. Translating gives CASSSFRAGSYGYTF.

The chain employs TRBV28 and TRBJ2-4; weak D call: TRBD2 (6 bases). This CDR3 contains 13 residues. CDR1 is MDHEN, CDR2 SYDVKM, per germline. Trimming shortened V by 4 bases and J by 9 bases, and 13 bases separated the two germline ends. The CDR3 DNA sequence: TGTGCCAGCAGTTCGCCGGGAGTCCCCATTCAGTACTTC. This encodes CASSSPGVPIQYF.

The chain combines TRBV5-1 with TRBJ2-5, with TRBD1 identical over 8 bases. After removal of 8 bases from V and 5 bases from J, the junction contained 8 bases not matched to a gene. CDR1 SGHRS and CDR2 YFSETQ come from the germline V gene. The CDR3 runs to 13 residues. The CDR3 protein is CASRQGAGETQYF. Here the CDR3 DNA reads TGCGCCAGTCGTCAGGGGGCAGGTGAGACCCAGTACTTC.

This rearrangement joins TRBV25-1 to TRBJ1-3, with D possibly TRBD1 on 6 matching bases. CDR1 MGHDK and CDR2 SYGVNS come from the germline V gene. The CDR3 consists of 17 residues. V lost 6 bases and J 0 bases, leaving 18 bases between the germline ends. The CDR3 sequence is CASSPRGAAGSGNTIYF. In DNA form, the CDR3 reads TGTGCCAGCAGCCCAAGGGGGGCGGCCGGCTCTGGAAACACCATATATTTT.

The rearrangement joins TRBV7-2 to TRBJ1-1; D gene ambiguous. Between the trimmed V and J ends, which lost 2 bases and 4 bases, there was a span of 11 bases. Germline V gives CDR1 SGHTA, CDR2 FQGNSA. The CDR3 length is 14 residues. Here the CDR3 reads CASSLLPEPTEAFF. DNA for the CDR3: TGTGCCAGCAGCTTACTCCCCGAACCCACTGAAGCTTTCTTT.

The V and J genes are TRBV5-1 and TRBJ2-2; D is unresolved. V lost 0 bases and J 6 bases, leaving 6 bases between the germline ends. This CDR3 is 13 amino acids long. Germline CDR1 is SGHRS and CDR2 is YFSETQ. The CDR3 DNA reads TGCGCCAGCAGCTTGGAATACCCCGGGGAGCTGTTTTTT. Translation: CASSLEYPGELFF.

CDR3 sequence: CRAGGVEAFF. The CDR3 DNA sequence: TGCAGGGCAGGGGGGGTTGAAGCTTTCTTT. The chain combines TRBV20-1 with TRBJ1-1; 7 nucleotides agree with TRBD1. The CDR3 sequence is 10 residues long. Germline-derived CDR1 and CDR2 are DFQATT and SNEGSKA (reference sequence).

The genes are TRBV7-7 and TRBJ1-2; tentative D call: TRBD1 (5 bases). Trimming pared 0 bases from V and 7 bases from J, leaving 9 bases between. Germline V gives CDR1 SSHAT, CDR2 FNYEAQ (reference sequence). This CDR3 spans 13 amino acids. The CDR3 spells CASSLARQSGYTF. CDR3 sequence (DNA): TGTGCCAGCAGCTTAGCGCGACAGTCTGGCTACACCTTC.

CDR3 protein: CASSYGLAGAYEQYF. The DNA of the CDR3 is TGTGCCAGCAGTTACGGGCTAGCGGGGGCCTACGAGCAGTACTTC. V and J are TRBV6-6 and TRBJ2-7, with 10 bases fitting TRBD2. The CDR3 totals 15 residues. Looked up from germline, CDR1 is MNHNY and CDR2 is SVGAGI (reference sequence). Trimming took 2 bases from V and 2 from J; bases not matched to a gene: 3.

The chain couples TRBV28 to TRBJ2-3; 8 bases agree with TRBD2. CDR1 and CDR2 from the germline V gene are MDHEN and SYDVKM. Trimming removed 8 bases from V and 1 base from J; junction bases left unmatched: 8. The CDR3 length is 15 residues. CDR3 sequence reads: CASYQPAGGTDTQYF. The CDR3 DNA reads TGTGCCAGCTATCAACCAGCGGGGGGCACAGATACGCAGTATTTT.

J is TRBJ2-7 and V is TRBV5-5; a weak D match, TRBD1 (6 bases). CDR3 length: 14 amino acids. Trimming shortened V by 0 bases and J by 6 bases, and 13 bases separated the two germline ends. CDR1 and CDR2 (germline): SGHKS, YYEKEE (reference sequence). In nucleotides, the CDR3 is TGTGCCAGCAGCTTGGTCGGGGCAGGGGTCGAGCAGTACGTC. Protein sequence: CASSLVGAGVEQYV.

This chain joins TRBV7-9 and TRBJ2-6; D is possibly TRBD1 or TRBD2 (5 bases each). This CDR3 is 19 amino acids long. Germline loops: CDR1 SEHNR, CDR2 FQNEAQ (reference sequence). Trimming removed 6 bases at V and 0 bases at J, with 21 bases between. The CDR3 region has the DNA TGTGCCAGCAGTCAAGCGGCCGGGGCAGTTGGCTCTGGGGCCAACGTCCTGACTTTC. The encoded protein is CASSQAAGAVGSGANVLTF.

The chain employs TRBV6-5 and TRBJ2-1; 8 bases fit TRBD1. The CDR3 is 15 residues long. Germline V gene lookup returns CDR1 MNHEY and CDR2 SVGAGI. Trimming removed 6 bases from V and 6 bases from J; junction bases left unmatched: 10. The CDR3 loop is CASSTGGQGTNEQFF. The DNA for the CDR3 is TGTGCCAGCAGCACCGGTGGACAGGGCACCAATGAGCAGTTCTTC.

The chain links TRBV15 to TRBJ1-2; a possible D gene is TRBD1 (6 bases). Trimming took 0 bases from V and 3 from J, leaving 8 bases between them. The CDR3 has 14 residues. Per germline, CDR1 LNHNV and CDR2 YYDKDF (reference sequence). CDR3 coding DNA: TGTGCCACCAGCAGAGACCGGACAGACTATGGCTACACCTTC. As protein: CATSRDRTDYGYTF.

This clone was counted a few times. The CDR3 here is CASSLMRDMNTEAFF. DNA for the CDR3: TGTGCCAGCAGCCTCATGCGGGATATGAACACTGAAGCTTTCTTT. The rearrangement uses TRBV7-9 and TRBJ1-1; no definite D call. The CDR3 is made up of 15 amino acids. The V and J ends lost 5 bases and 0 bases respectively, with 13 bases between them. The germline V gene has CDR1 SEHNR and CDR2 FQNEAQ (reference sequence).

This chain joins TRBV15 and TRBJ2-3; D unresolved. V lost 1 base, J lost 4 bases, and 12 bases lay in between. The CDR3 has 15 residues. From germline, CDR1 is LNHNV and CDR2 YYDKDF (reference sequence). The CDR3 here is CATSRGQERADTQYF. The CDR3 DNA reads TGTGCCACCAGCAGAGGGCAGGAAAGAGCAGATACGCAGTATTTT.

For this clone: The same CDR3 is also encoded by other DNA sequences in this sample. The chain uses TRBV29-1 and TRBJ1-1, with a possible D match to TRBD1 (5 bases). CDR1 SQVTM and CDR2 ANQGSEA come from the germline V gene. The CDR3 runs to 12 residues. Trimming took 6 bases from V and 2 from J, leaving 10 bases between them. The CDR3 here is CSVGHLNTEAFF. The CDR3 bases are TGCAGCGTCGGACACCTAAACACTGAAGCTTTCTTT.

The gene calls are TRBV10-3 and TRBJ1-2; 7 nucleotides agree with TRBD1. Trimming took 2 bases from V and 8 from J; bases not matched to a gene: 8. CDR1 ENHRY and CDR2 SYGVKD come from the germline V gene. This CDR3 comprises 14 residues. Here the CDR3 reads CAISEGQAPAGYTF. CDR3 in DNA: TGTGCCATCAGTGAGGGACAGGCCCCGGCGGGCTACACCTTC.

The J gene is TRBJ2-1, the V gene TRBV7-2, with a tentative D call TRBD2 (6 bases). The ends were cut back, 4 bases at V and 7 bases at J, with 14 bases in the middle. This CDR3 contains 14 residues. From germline, CDR1 is SGHTA and CDR2 FQGNSA. The CDR3 sequence: CASSSLVGGNEQFF. The CDR3 nucleotides are TGTGCCAGCAGCTCCCTGGTGGGGGGTAATGAGCAGTTCTTC.

The chain recombines TRBV6-6 with TRBJ1-2; 8 positions match TRBD1. The CDR3 extends over 14 amino acids. V shed 2 bases and J 2 bases; nucleotides not matched to a gene: 1. In germline, CDR1 is MNHNY, CDR2 SVGAGI (reference sequence). The CDR3: CASSYGQGNYGYTF. In DNA form, the CDR3 reads TGTGCCAGCAGTTACGGACAGGGCAACTATGGCTACACCTTC.

The genes are TRBV6-6 and TRBJ2-7, with a tentative D call TRBD1 (6 bases). CDR1 is MNHNY, CDR2 SVGAGI, per germline (reference sequence). The V end lost 6 bases, the J end lost 0 bases, and 9 bases lay between the germline ends. The CDR3 extends over 13 amino acids. CDR3: CASRDSGSYEQYF. The CDR3 DNA sequence: TGTGCCAGCAGGGACAGCGGCTCCTACGAGCAGTACTTC.

The chain is built from TRBV10-3 and TRBJ1-1; D might be TRBD1 (5 bases). From germline, CDR1 is ENHRY and CDR2 SYGVKD. This CDR3 region has 13 residues. V was clipped by 4 bases and J by 5 bases, with 11 bases between them. CDR3 in amino acids: CAISADPGTEAFF. The CDR3, as DNA: TGTGCCATCAGTGCGGACCCAGGGACTGAAGCTTTCTTT.

The chain employs TRBV7-2 and TRBJ1-6; 7 bases map to TRBD1. The CDR3 sequence is 17 residues long. Germline V lookup: CDR1 SGHTA, CDR2 FQGNSA. The ends lost 6 bases at V and 3 bases at J; junction bases unmatched: 11. CDR3 bases: TGTGCCAGCAGACCGAGACAGGGACAATTCTATAATTCACCCCTCCACTTT. It yields the protein CASRPRQGQFYNSPLHF. The full variable domain, in which reference TRBV7-2 and TRBJ1-6 provide the parts outside the CDR3, is GAGVSQSPSNKVTEKGKDVELRCDPISGHTALYWYRQSLGQGLEFLIYFQGNSAPDKSGLPSDRFSAERTGGSVSTLTIQRTQQEDSAVYLCASRPRQGQFYNSPLHFGNGTRLTVT.

This clone was seen a handful of times. This rearrangement joins TRBV27 to TRBJ1-1; tentatively, D is TRBD1 (5 bases). V dropped 2 bases and J dropped 11 bases, with 15 bases sitting between them. The length of the CDR3 is 13 residues. Germline V CDR1 and CDR2: MNHEY, SMNVEV (reference sequence). CDR3 nucleotides: TGTGCCAGCAGTTTACCTACAGGCGGGCAGGCTTTCTTT. Its protein is CASSLPTGGQAFF.

V and J are TRBV9 and TRBJ1-5; 9 bases agree with TRBD1. J gave up 1 base and V 3 bases, and 2 bases lay outside the gene matches. The CDR3 is 15 amino acids. The germline CDR1 and CDR2 sequences are SGDLS and YYNGEE. CDR3 sequence: CASSAGQGSNQPQHF. CDR3 in DNA: TGTGCCAGCAGCGCCGGACAGGGGAGCAATCAGCCCCAGCATTTT.

In this sample, this clone turned up once. V and J are TRBV28 and TRBJ2-7; 11 bases align to TRBD2. Trimming took 6 bases from V and 4 from J; bases not matched to a gene: 8. This CDR3 is 15 amino acids long. In germline, CDR1 is MDHEN, CDR2 SYDVKM. CDR3 sequence (DNA): TGTGCCAGCAGACCTTTTAGCGGGGGGGTATACGAGCAGTACGTC. Translating gives CASRPFSGGVYEQYV.